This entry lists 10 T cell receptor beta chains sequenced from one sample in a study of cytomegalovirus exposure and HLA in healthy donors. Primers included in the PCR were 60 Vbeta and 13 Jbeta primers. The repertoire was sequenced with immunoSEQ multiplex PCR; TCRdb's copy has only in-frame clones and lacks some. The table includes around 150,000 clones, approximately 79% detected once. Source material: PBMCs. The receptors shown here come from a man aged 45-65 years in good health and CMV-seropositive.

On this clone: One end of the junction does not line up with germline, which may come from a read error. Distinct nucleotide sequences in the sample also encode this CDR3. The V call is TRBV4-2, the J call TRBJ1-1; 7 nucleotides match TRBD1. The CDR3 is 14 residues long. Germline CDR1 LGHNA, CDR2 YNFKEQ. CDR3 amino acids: CASSQMRDSTEAFF. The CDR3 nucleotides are TGTGCCAGCAGCCAAATGAGGGACAGCACTGAGGCTTTCTTT.

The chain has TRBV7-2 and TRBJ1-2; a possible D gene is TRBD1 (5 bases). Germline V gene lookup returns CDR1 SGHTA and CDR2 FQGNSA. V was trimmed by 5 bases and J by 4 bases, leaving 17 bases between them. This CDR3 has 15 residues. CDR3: CASSPRVGVSYGYTF. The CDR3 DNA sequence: TGTGCCAGCAGCCCTCGGGTAGGGGTAAGCTATGGCTACACCTTC.

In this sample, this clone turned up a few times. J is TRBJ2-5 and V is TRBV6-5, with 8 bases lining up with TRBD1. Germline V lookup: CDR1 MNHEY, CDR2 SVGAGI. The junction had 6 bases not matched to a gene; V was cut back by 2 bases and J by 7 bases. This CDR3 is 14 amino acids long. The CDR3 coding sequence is TGTGCCAGCAGTTACGCGGACAGGGCTGCGACCCAGTACTTC. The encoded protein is CASSYADRAATQYF.

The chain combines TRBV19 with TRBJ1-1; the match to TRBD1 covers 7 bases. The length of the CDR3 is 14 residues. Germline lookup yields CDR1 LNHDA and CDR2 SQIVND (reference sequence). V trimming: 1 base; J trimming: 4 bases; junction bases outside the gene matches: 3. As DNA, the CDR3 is TGTGCCAGTAGTATAGTAGGGGGCGGCACTGAAGCTTTCTTT. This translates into CASSIVGGGTEAFF.

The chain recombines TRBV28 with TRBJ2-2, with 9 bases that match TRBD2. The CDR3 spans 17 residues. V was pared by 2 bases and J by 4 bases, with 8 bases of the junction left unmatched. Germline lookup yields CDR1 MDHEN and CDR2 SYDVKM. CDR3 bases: TGTGCCAGCAGTTTAGTAGCTAGCGGGGCCCCCACCGGGGAGCTGTTTTTT. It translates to CASSLVASGAPTGELFF.

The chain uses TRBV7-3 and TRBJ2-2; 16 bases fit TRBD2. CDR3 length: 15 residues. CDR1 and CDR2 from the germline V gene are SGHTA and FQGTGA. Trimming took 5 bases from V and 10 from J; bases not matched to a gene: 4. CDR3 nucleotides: TGTGCCAGCAGCGCGGGACTAGCGGGGGGGCAGGAGCTGTTTTTT. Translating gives CASSAGLAGGQELFF.

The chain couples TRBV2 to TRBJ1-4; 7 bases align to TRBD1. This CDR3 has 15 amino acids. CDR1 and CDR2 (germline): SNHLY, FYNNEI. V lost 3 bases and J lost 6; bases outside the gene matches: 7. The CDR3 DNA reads TGTGCCAGCAGTGATTTCGGACAGGCATATGAAAAACTGTTTTTT. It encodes CASSDFGQAYEKLFF.

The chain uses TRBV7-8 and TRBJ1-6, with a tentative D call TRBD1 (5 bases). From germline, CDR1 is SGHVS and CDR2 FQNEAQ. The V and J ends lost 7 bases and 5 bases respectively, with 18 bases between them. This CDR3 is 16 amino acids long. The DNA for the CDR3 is TGTGCCAGCACCGTAAGAGACAGAAGTAATAATTCACCCCTCCACTTT. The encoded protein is CASTVRDRSNNSPLHF.

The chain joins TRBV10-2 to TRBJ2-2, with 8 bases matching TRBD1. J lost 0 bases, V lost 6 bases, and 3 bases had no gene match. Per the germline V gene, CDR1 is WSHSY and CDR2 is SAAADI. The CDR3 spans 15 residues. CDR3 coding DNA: TGCGCCAGCAGGAGGGACAGGACGAACACCGGGGAGCTGTTTTTT. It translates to CASRRDRTNTGELFF.

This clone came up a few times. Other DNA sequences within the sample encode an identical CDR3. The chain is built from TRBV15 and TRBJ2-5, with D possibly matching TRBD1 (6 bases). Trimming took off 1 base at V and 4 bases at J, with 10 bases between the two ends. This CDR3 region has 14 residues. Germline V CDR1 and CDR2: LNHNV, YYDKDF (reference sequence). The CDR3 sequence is CATSRGTGRETQYF. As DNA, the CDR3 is TGTGCCACCAGCAGAGGTACAGGGCGAGAGACCCAGTACTTC.